This T cell receptor beta chain stems from a study of shared clonotypes between healthy human individuals. Profiling relied on immunoSEQ multiplex PCR, and the TCRdb table lists in-frame clones only, not all of them. The table includes a few million clones, over 85% detected once. The split of CD4+ cells yielded CD45RA+ naive and CD45RA-negative memory subsets. Whole-study results and caveats: Larger estimated richness was generally recorded for naive subsets relative to memory subsets. Naive CD4 clonotypes overlapped across a handful of donors at approximately 5.3%.

In germline, CDR1 is MNHEY, CDR2 SVGAGI. CDR3 length: 14 residues. The V and J ends lost 4 bases and 4 bases, in that order; junction bases with no gene match: 3. A note on this clone: Its antigen is not identified. The sample carries other DNA sequences with the same CDR3.

This chain uses TRBV6-5 with TRBJ1-2, with 10 bases fitting TRBD1. The clonotype comes from a man between 18 and 35 years old in good health. Some clones in this sample may be carry-over from other donors' samples. Source material: naive CD4+ T cells from PBMCs. Stated subset: CD45RA+ positively selected. CDR3 DNA: TGTGCCAGCAGTTCGGGACAGGGGAGCTATGGCTACACCTTC. Its translation: CASSSGQGSYGYTF.